This T cell receptor beta chain was obtained from a study of cytomegalovirus exposure and HLA in healthy donors (TCRdb year 2017). Describing the broader study: According to a later analysis, the 120 validation repertoires were produced on the same platform as the roughly 600 repertoires of the first cohort. The aim of the study was to test whether cataloging public T cell receptors could identify signatures of past pathogen exposure. A separate validation cohort of approximately 130 different subjects was used in addition to the 666-subject first cohort. To predict cytomegalovirus infection status, the study brought together high-throughput TCR immunosequencing, statistical association of individual TCRs with disease status, and machine learning. Findings and caveats that apply to the study as a whole: Cytomegalovirus status was reported to be diagnosed by the classifier with high specificity and sensitivity in both the original and validation cohorts. In a later analysis, TCRs clustered in the first cohort were found to also tend to co-occur in the approximately 120 validation repertoires, with 85% to 95% of cluster scores above 0. According to the authors, the approach could potentially be generalized to other disease states and immunological phenotypes. The study listed 150 to 200 TCR beta chains as associated with cytomegalovirus. Across donors, most TCR sequences were observed very rarely, whereas some public TCRs were present in many individuals. In vitro tests confirmed that a few of the cytomegalovirus-associated TCR beta chains recognize cytomegalovirus antigens. A later analysis lacked HLA typing for the validation cohort, so it scored co-occurrence in that cohort across all 120 repertoires.

The junction carries 15 bases between V and J, which are trimmed by 5 bases and 0 bases respectively. Including the terminal cysteine and phenylalanine, the CDR3 comprises 15 residues. The kept DNA is CDR3 alone, 45 bases in frame from the first base. CDR1 is given as SGHRS and CDR2 as YFSETQ, both from the germline V gene. Receptors were amplified or captured by the immunoSEQ multiplex PCR assay. Per the source publication's procedure: A statistical classification framework was built to diagnose cytomegalovirus status from the catalog of TCR beta chain sequences. TCRdb mirrors the immuneACCESS table, restricted to in-frame sequences. Some clones are absent from its copies; in checked studies, under half trace to an unresolved V gene, and the reason for the others is unknown. V and J calls plus clone size are reproduced from that table; the DNA served to infer D and trimming. This sample gives 50,000 or so clones in total; about nine tenths of them show up just once. Clones ranked in the top ten supply 8.4% of the sample.

The donors belonged to the validation cohort of over a hundred subjects, which was separate from the approximately 700-subject first cohort. Points on this clone: Its specific antigen is unknown. Base qualities are not provided; no much larger clone lies one nucleotide away.

Sequencing used PBMCs. This receptor was identified in a woman aged 18-30 years in good health and CMV-seropositive. The rearranged chain carries TRBV5-1 and TRBJ2-7; TRBD1 could be the D gene, as 6 bases match. CDR3 sequence: CASSRDRSFSYEQYF. The sequence in DNA is TGCGCCAGCAGTAGAGACAGGTCTTTCTCCTACGAGCAGTACTTC.